The rows below give T cell receptor beta chains drawn from one sample of a study of cytomegalovirus exposure and HLA in healthy donors. Assay: immunoSEQ multiplex PCR; the TCRdb copy retains only in-frame clones and omits some. Of around 200,000 clones in the sample, around 77% were seen once. The sequenced sample consisted of PBMCs. These receptors originate from a woman between 18 and 30 years old in good health and CMV-seronegative. The CDR3 runs from the conserved cysteine through the conserved F or W. A D gene is named only where the DNA matches it firmly. Size is omitted from some rows. Given values are once, few, many or a class for expanded clones.

cdr3_nt: TGTTCCAGCAGTCGGACAGGGTCGGACACTGAAGCTTTCTTT
cdr3_aa: CSSSRTGSDTEAFF
v_call: TRBV7-9
j_call: TRBJ1-1
clone_size: .
d_call: TRBD1

cdr3_nt: TGTGCCAGCAGCTTCAGGGCAGGTTTGTGGAGCAATCAGCCCCAGCATTTT
cdr3_aa: CASSFRAGLWSNQPQHF
v_call: TRBV5-8
j_call: TRBJ1-5
clone_size: .
d_call: .

cdr3_nt: TGTGCCAGTAGTTCCGGGGAGAGCTCCTATAATTCACCCCTCCACTTT
cdr3_aa: CASSSGESSYNSPLHF
v_call: TRBV19
j_call: TRBJ1-6
clone_size: .
d_call: .

cdr3_nt: TGTGCCAGCAGTTTAGACAGGGTTGGTGAAAAACTGTTTTTT
cdr3_aa: CASSLDRVGEKLFF
v_call: TRBV6-1
j_call: TRBJ1-4
clone_size: .
d_call: TRBD1

cdr3_nt: TGCGCCAGCAGTGCCCTAGGAACGAGCTCCTACAATGAGCAGTTCTTC
cdr3_aa: CASSALGTSSYNEQFF
v_call: TRBV10-1
j_call: TRBJ2-1
clone_size: .
d_call: .

cdr3_nt: TGTGCCAGCAGCTCACCCGGGACTAGAAACACCGGGGAGCTGTTTTTT
cdr3_aa: CASSSPGTRNTGELFF
v_call: TRBV28
j_call: TRBJ2-2
clone_size: .
d_call: TRBD2

cdr3_nt: TGTGCCAGCAGTTACAATAGCAGGGCCCACGAGCAGTACTTC
cdr3_aa: CASSYNSRAHEQYF
v_call: TRBV6-5
j_call: TRBJ2-7
clone_size: .
d_call: .

cdr3_nt: TGCAGCGTTGAAGGTGGAGTAGTCGGGGCCAACGTCCTGACTTTC
cdr3_aa: CSVEGGVVGANVLTF
v_call: TRBV29-1
j_call: TRBJ2-6
clone_size: .
d_call: .

cdr3_nt: TGTGCCATCAACCCACTAGCGGGAGAGGGAGATACGCAGTATTTT
cdr3_aa: CAINPLAGEGDTQYF
v_call: TRBV10-3
j_call: TRBJ2-3
clone_size: .
d_call: TRBD2

cdr3_nt: TGTGCCAGCAGCGCAGGGTTTTTTCGGACAGATACGCAGTATTTT
cdr3_aa: CASSAGFFRTDTQYF
v_call: TRBV5-4
j_call: TRBJ2-3
clone_size: .
d_call: .

cdr3_nt: TGTGCCAGCAGCGGATGGCAGGGGGATTCTAACTATGGCTACACCTTC
cdr3_aa: CASSGWQGDSNYGYTF
v_call: TRBV9
j_call: TRBJ1-2
clone_size: .
d_call: TRBD1

cdr3_nt: TGCAGCGACAAGGGAGTTTATGGCTACACCTTC
cdr3_aa: CSDKGVYGYTF
v_call: TRBV29-1
j_call: TRBJ1-2
clone_size: .
d_call: .

cdr3_nt: TGTGCCAGCAGGGCCGGGCGGGTCTCAGATACGCAGTATTTT
cdr3_aa: CASRAGRVSDTQYF
v_call: TRBV27
j_call: TRBJ2-3
clone_size: once
d_call: .

cdr3_nt: TGTGCCGGCCGGACAGGGGGGGACTATGGCTACACCTTC
cdr3_aa: CAGRTGGDYGYTF
v_call: TRBV2
j_call: TRBJ1-2
clone_size: few
d_call: TRBD1

cdr3_nt: TGTGCCACTACAGGGAGATCACCCCTCCACTTT
cdr3_aa: CATTGRSPLHF
v_call: TRBV28
j_call: TRBJ1-6
clone_size: .
d_call: .

cdr3_nt: TGTGCCAGCAGTTACAGCAGGGGGCCTGCTTTCTTT
cdr3_aa: CASSYSRGPAFF
v_call: TRBV6-5
j_call: TRBJ1-1
clone_size: .
d_call: TRBD1

cdr3_nt: TGTGCCAGCTCACCAGTGGAGGAGGGGCGCTCCTACGAGCAGTACTTC
cdr3_aa: CASSPVEEGRSYEQYF
v_call: TRBV18
j_call: TRBJ2-7
clone_size: .
d_call: .

cdr3_nt: TGTGCCGCCCGGGACTCCACCGGGTATGAGCAGTTCTTC
cdr3_aa: CAARDSTGYEQFF
v_call: TRBV10-3
j_call: TRBJ2-1
clone_size: .
d_call: .

cdr3_nt: TGTGCCAGCAGTTCCCCGGGACTGGGGCAATACGAGCAGTACTTC
cdr3_aa: CASSSPGLGQYEQYF
v_call: TRBV27
j_call: TRBJ2-7
clone_size: few
d_call: .

cdr3_nt: TGTGCCAGCATTCTACAAGGGGGCTCCACTGAAGCTTTCTTT
cdr3_aa: CASILQGGSTEAFF
v_call: TRBV7-9
j_call: TRBJ1-1
clone_size: few
d_call: TRBD1

cdr3_nt: TGCGCCAGCAGGGATGTCGCTCAAGCGGGAGGGGGGGATGAGCAGTTCTTC
cdr3_aa: CASRDVAQAGGGDEQFF
v_call: TRBV5-1
j_call: TRBJ2-1
clone_size: .
d_call: TRBD2

cdr3_nt: TGTGCCAGCAGCACCGGACTAGCGGGGGAACAATACGAGCAGTACTTC
cdr3_aa: CASSTGLAGEQYEQYF
v_call: TRBV13
j_call: TRBJ2-7
clone_size: few
d_call: TRBD2

cdr3_nt: TGTGCCAGCAGATCCCAAGGGAGGTCCGAGCAGTACTTC
cdr3_aa: CASRSQGRSEQYF
v_call: TRBV28
j_call: TRBJ2-7
clone_size: .
d_call: .

cdr3_nt: TGTGCCACCTGGACAGCGAACACCGGGGAGCTGTTTTTT
cdr3_aa: CATWTANTGELFF
v_call: TRBV19
j_call: TRBJ2-2
clone_size: .
d_call: .

cdr3_nt: TGTGCCAGTAGTGCAGAGGGTTCGTTCGATGAGCAGTTCTTC
cdr3_aa: CASSAEGSFDEQFF
v_call: TRBV19
j_call: TRBJ2-1
clone_size: .
d_call: .

cdr3_nt: TGTGCCAGTAGTATCAGTAACACAGGCGGAGCGAGCACTGAAGCTTTCTTT
cdr3_aa: CASSISNTGGASTEAFF
v_call: TRBV19
j_call: TRBJ1-1
clone_size: few
d_call: .

cdr3_nt: TGCGCCAGCAGCATATACACCGGGACAGGGGGCAACTCTAATTCACCCCTCCACTTT
cdr3_aa: CASSIYTGTGGNSNSPLHF
v_call: TRBV5-1
j_call: TRBJ1-6
clone_size: once
d_call: TRBD1

cdr3_nt: TGTGCCAGCAGTTTTGAACGGAGCTTTAACACTGAAGCTTTCTTT
cdr3_aa: CASSFERSFNTEAFF
v_call: TRBV28
j_call: TRBJ1-1
clone_size: .
d_call: .

cdr3_nt: TGTGCCAGCAGCCCCCGACTAAGCGGGAGGGCCTTTATTGAGACCCAGTACTTC
cdr3_aa: CASSPRLSGRAFIETQYF
v_call: TRBV4-2
j_call: TRBJ2-5
clone_size: .
d_call: TRBD2

cdr3_nt: TGCGCCAGCAATTTTGGGGCAGACGGACGGGAAGCTTTCTTT
cdr3_aa: CASNFGADGREAFF
v_call: TRBV10-2
j_call: TRBJ1-1
clone_size: .
d_call: .

cdr3_nt: TGTGCCAGCAGTCCGGCTTTCTGGAGGGACTATGGCTACACCTTC
cdr3_aa: CASSPAFWRDYGYTF
v_call: TRBV28
j_call: TRBJ1-2
clone_size: .
d_call: .

cdr3_nt: TGTGCCAGCTCACCGGACTTGATTGCCTACGAGCAGTACTTC
cdr3_aa: CASSPDLIAYEQYF
v_call: TRBV18
j_call: TRBJ2-7
clone_size: .
d_call: .

cdr3_nt: TGTGCCAGCAGTCCGTCCACCAGGGTGAATCAGCCCCAGCATTTT
cdr3_aa: CASSPSTRVNQPQHF
v_call: TRBV6-1
j_call: TRBJ1-5
clone_size: few
d_call: .

cdr3_nt: TGCGCCAGCAGTCGGACATTCTACAATGAGCAGTTCTTC
cdr3_aa: CASSRTFYNEQFF
v_call: TRBV10-1
j_call: TRBJ2-1
clone_size: .
d_call: .

cdr3_nt: TGTGCCAGCAGCTTTGGGGCCCTAAAAAACATTCAGTACTTC
cdr3_aa: CASSFGALKNIQYF
v_call: TRBV5-6
j_call: TRBJ2-4
clone_size: .
d_call: .

cdr3_nt: TGTGCCAGCAGGACGGACAGGGGATACACCTTC
cdr3_aa: CASRTDRGYTF
v_call: TRBV28
j_call: TRBJ1-2
clone_size: .
d_call: TRBD1

cdr3_nt: TGTGCCAGCAGCTTATTATCCATTGCGGGGTCCGCTGAAGCTTTCTTT
cdr3_aa: CASSLLSIAGSAEAFF
v_call: TRBV11-2
j_call: TRBJ1-1
clone_size: .
d_call: .

cdr3_nt: TGTGCCAGTAGTATGAGGGGGCGTGATGGAAACACCATATATTTT
cdr3_aa: CASSMRGRDGNTIYF
v_call: TRBV19
j_call: TRBJ1-3
clone_size: .
d_call: TRBD1

cdr3_nt: TGTGCCAGCAGCCCACCCCCGACAGGGGTGGACACCGGGGAGCTGTTTTTT
cdr3_aa: CASSPPPTGVDTGELFF
v_call: TRBV7-9
j_call: TRBJ2-2
clone_size: .
d_call: TRBD1

cdr3_nt: TGTGCCAGCAGCCAAGGAGGCATCTTCGGGGGGGCTTTCTTT
cdr3_aa: CASSQGGIFGGAFF
v_call: TRBV14
j_call: TRBJ1-1
clone_size: few
d_call: .

cdr3_nt: TGTGCCAGCAGCCCACGACCGGGACAGGCCGTCTCCTACGAGCAGTACTTC
cdr3_aa: CASSPRPGQAVSYEQYF
v_call: TRBV4-2
j_call: TRBJ2-7
clone_size: .
d_call: TRBD1

cdr3_nt: TGCAGCGTTTCCCAGGGGGAGCCCTACGAGCAGTACTTC
cdr3_aa: CSVSQGEPYEQYF
v_call: TRBV29-1
j_call: TRBJ2-7
clone_size: .
d_call: TRBD1

cdr3_nt: TGTGCCAGCAGTTTAGGGGGGGGTTCTGGAAACACCATATATTTT
cdr3_aa: CASSLGGGSGNTIYF
v_call: TRBV28
j_call: TRBJ1-3
clone_size: few
d_call: .

cdr3_nt: TGTGCCAGTAGTTCGCGCTGGGACAGACGCACAGATACGCAGTATTTT
cdr3_aa: CASSSRWDRRTDTQYF
v_call: TRBV19
j_call: TRBJ2-3
clone_size: once
d_call: TRBD1

cdr3_nt: TGTGCCAGCAGTCCCTCCGGGCGGGCACATGGGGATACGCAGTATTTT
cdr3_aa: CASSPSGRAHGDTQYF
v_call: TRBV2
j_call: TRBJ2-3
clone_size: .
d_call: .

cdr3_nt: TGTGCCAGCAGCTTGACTAGCGGGAACACCGGGGAGCTGTTTTTT
cdr3_aa: CASSLTSGNTGELFF
v_call: TRBV5-4
j_call: TRBJ2-2
clone_size: .
d_call: TRBD2

cdr3_nt: TGTGCCTGGTCGGTACGTGGCGGGACCTTCACCGGGGAGCTGTTTTTT
cdr3_aa: CAWSVRGGTFTGELFF
v_call: TRBV30
j_call: TRBJ2-2
clone_size: .
d_call: .

cdr3_nt: TGTGCCAGCTCACCGGGACAGCTGAGAAATAGCAATCAGCCCCAGCATTTT
cdr3_aa: CASSPGQLRNSNQPQHF
v_call: TRBV18
j_call: TRBJ1-5
clone_size: .
d_call: TRBD1

cdr3_nt: TGTGCCACCAGCAGAGTGGGAGCAGGGGGCTTGTCACCCCTCCACTTT
cdr3_aa: CATSRVGAGGLSPLHF
v_call: TRBV15
j_call: TRBJ1-6
clone_size: .
d_call: TRBD1

cdr3_nt: TGTGCCAGCAGTGCTCAGGGGGTGGACACCGGGGAGCTGTTTTTT
cdr3_aa: CASSAQGVDTGELFF
v_call: TRBV2
j_call: TRBJ2-2
clone_size: .
d_call: TRBD1

cdr3_nt: TGTGCCAGCAGCTTAGGGGAGGTGACTGAAGCTTTCTTT
cdr3_aa: CASSLGEVTEAFF
v_call: TRBV11-1
j_call: TRBJ1-1
clone_size: medium-sized
d_call: .

cdr3_nt: TGTGCCATCAGTCAGACGGACAGGGTCTCCTACGAGCAGTACTTC
cdr3_aa: CAISQTDRVSYEQYF
v_call: TRBV10-3
j_call: TRBJ2-7
clone_size: .
d_call: TRBD1

cdr3_nt: TGTGCCAGCAGTTCGGGACTAGCGGGTTTCCACGAGCAGTACTTC
cdr3_aa: CASSSGLAGFHEQYF
v_call: TRBV27
j_call: TRBJ2-7
clone_size: few
d_call: TRBD2

cdr3_nt: TGTGCCAGTAGTACTGGACAGGGTGAAAATCAGCCCCAGCATTTT
cdr3_aa: CASSTGQGENQPQHF
v_call: TRBV19
j_call: TRBJ1-5
clone_size: .
d_call: TRBD1

cdr3_nt: TGTGCTAGTGGTTTGTATCCGCGGAACGAGCAGTACTTC
cdr3_aa: CASGLYPRNEQYF
v_call: TRBV12-5
j_call: TRBJ2-7
clone_size: .
d_call: .

cdr3_nt: TGTGCCAGCAGCTTACTCGGTTTCACCACTGAAGCTTTCTTT
cdr3_aa: CASSLLGFTTEAFF
v_call: TRBV7-3
j_call: TRBJ1-1
clone_size: .
d_call: .

cdr3_nt: TGTGCCAGCAGTCGGACTAGCGGGGGGAGGGTCGGGGAGCTGTTTTTT
cdr3_aa: CASSRTSGGRVGELFF
v_call: TRBV27
j_call: TRBJ2-2
clone_size: .
d_call: TRBD2

cdr3_nt: TGTGCCAGCAGTCGTTCGGGCCGCGGGGCCTTTTTTAACTATGGCTACACCTTC
cdr3_aa: CASSRSGRGAFFNYGYTF
v_call: TRBV28
j_call: TRBJ1-2
clone_size: .
d_call: .

cdr3_nt: TGTGCCAGCAGCTTGAAGAGACAGGCGGGCTCTGGAAACACCATATATTTT
cdr3_aa: CASSLKRQAGSGNTIYF
v_call: TRBV5-4
j_call: TRBJ1-3
clone_size: .
d_call: .

cdr3_nt: TGTGCCAGCAGACAAAAGGACAGGCAGAACACTGAAGCTTTCTTT
cdr3_aa: CASRQKDRQNTEAFF
v_call: TRBV6-6
j_call: TRBJ1-1
clone_size: .
d_call: TRBD1